In this sample, the clone carrying this T cell receptor (beta chain) turned up many times. Its cognate antigen is unknown. The entry originates in a study of regulatory T cells in long-lasting Graves disease. Study observations and caveats: What was studied was peripheral blood only, and not thyroid tissue. Sample size, which was small, may have reduced accuracy.

Time point described: newly diagnosed GD, antithyroid drugs for less than 3 months. Following extraction of RNA from PBMCs, that RNA was used to make the TCR library. CDR3 size: 15 residues. Germline CDR1 reads MNHNS; CDR2 reads SASEGT. The trim removed 9 bases at V and 5 bases at J, leaving 16 bases unmatched. Libraries of TCR beta came from iRepertoire HTBI primers plus Arm-PCR of CDR3 regions. TCRdb used MiXCR to reprocess the multiplex PCR reads, holding one entry per CDR3 protein. This table holds approximately 270,000 distinct CDR3 sequences, around 19% found once. These data also featured in a second study, about T cells in Graves' hyperthyroidism and ophthalmopathy. Per that study: With the HTBI primer set, the TCR CDR3 went through a first round of RT-PCR.

This chain joins TRBV6-1 and TRBJ2-7; 7 nucleotides line up with TRBD2. The sequence came from a woman aged 25 to 39 with Graves disease. Sequenced here: peripheral blood mononuclear cells (PBMCs), sampled at new diagnosis, from a patient treated with antithyroid drugs. The CDR3 protein is CASHYAGREPNEQYF. CDR3 sequence (DNA): TGTGCCAGTCATTACGCAGGGAGGGAACCGAACGAGCAGTACTTC.